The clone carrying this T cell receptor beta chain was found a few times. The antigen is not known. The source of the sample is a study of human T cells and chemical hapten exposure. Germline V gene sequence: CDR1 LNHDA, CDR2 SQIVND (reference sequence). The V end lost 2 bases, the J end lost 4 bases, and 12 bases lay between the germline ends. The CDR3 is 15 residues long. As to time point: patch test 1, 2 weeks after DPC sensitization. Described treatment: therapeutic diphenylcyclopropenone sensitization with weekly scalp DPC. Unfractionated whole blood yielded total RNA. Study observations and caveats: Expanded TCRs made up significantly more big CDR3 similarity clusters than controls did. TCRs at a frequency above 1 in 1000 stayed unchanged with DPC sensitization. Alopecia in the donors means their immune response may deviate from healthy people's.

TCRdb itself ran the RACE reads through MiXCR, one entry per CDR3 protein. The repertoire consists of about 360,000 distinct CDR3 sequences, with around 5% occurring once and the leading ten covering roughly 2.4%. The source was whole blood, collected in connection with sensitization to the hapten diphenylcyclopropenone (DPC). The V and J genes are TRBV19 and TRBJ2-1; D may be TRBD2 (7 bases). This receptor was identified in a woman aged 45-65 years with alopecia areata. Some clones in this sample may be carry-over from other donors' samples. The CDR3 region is CASSISGGQYNEQFF. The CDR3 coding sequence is TGTGCCAGTAGTATATCGGGGGGCCAATACAATGAGCAGTTCTTC. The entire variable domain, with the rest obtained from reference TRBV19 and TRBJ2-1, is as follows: DGGITQSPKYLFRKEGQNVTLSCEQNLNHDAMYWYRQDPGQGLRLIYYSQIVNDFQKGDIAEGYSVSREKKESFPLTVTSAQKNPTAFYLCASSISGGQYNEQFFGPGTRLTVL.